The rows below give T cell receptor beta chains drawn from one sample of a study of T cells in Graves' hyperthyroidism and ophthalmopathy. TCRdb reanalysed the multiplex PCR reads using MiXCR and keeps one entry per CDR3 protein. The sample consists of 350,000 to 400,000 distinct CDR3 sequences, about 20% of them appearing once. The sequencing sample was made of blood. These receptors were obtained from a young woman with Graves' hyperthyroidism. The CDR3 runs from the conserved cysteine through the conserved F or W. Each record gives: D gene, clone size, V gene, J gene, CDR3 protein, CDR3 DNA. The D gene is left open where the match is weak. Some rows mark clone size as missing; the rest say once, few, many or name a class of expanded clone.

TRBD1	-	TRBV20-1	TRBJ1-5	CSAPGTEIFNSNQPQHF	TGCAGTGCTCCCGGGACAGAAATTTTTAATAGCAATCAGCCCCAGCATTTT
-	many	TRBV14	TRBJ1-1	CASSQRKNTEAFF	TGTGCCAGCAGCCAAAGGAAGAACACTGAAGCTTTCTTT
TRBD2	many	TRBV6-1	TRBJ2-5	CASSDWPSGGETQYF	TGTGCCAGCAGTGATTGGCCTAGCGGGGGGGAGACCCAGTACTTC
-	many	TRBV15	TRBJ2-7	CATSSLQRSPSYEQYF	TGTGCCACCAGCAGCCTACAACGATCCCCCTCCTACGAGCAGTACTTC
TRBD1	few	TRBV4-1	TRBJ1-5	CASSQVGQGRQPQHF	TGCGCCAGCAGCCAAGTAGGACAGGGGCGCCAGCCCCAGCATTTT
-	-	TRBV5-1	TRBJ1-1	CASSLYRGGANTEAFF	TGCGCCAGCAGCTTGTATCGGGGCGGCGCAAACACTGAAGCTTTCTTT
-	many	TRBV6-1	TRBJ1-2	CASSYGFRAGNYGYTF	TGTGCCAGCAGTTATGGCTTCAGGGCAGGCAACTATGGCTACACCTTC
TRBD1	once	TRBV3-1	TRBJ2-7	CASSRPGQGSYEQYF	TGTGCCAGCAGCCGCCCGGGACAGGGATCCTACGAGCAGTACTTC
TRBD2	many	TRBV6-5	TRBJ2-5	CASSYGGVEETQYF	TGTGCCAGCAGTTACGGGGGGGTCGAGGAGACCCAGTACTTC
TRBD2	many	TRBV24-1	TRBJ2-3	CAIGLADTQADTQYF	TGTGCCATAGGACTAGCAGACACCCAGGCAGATACGCAGTATTTT
-	few	TRBV12-3/TRBV12-4	TRBJ1-2	CASSLSQGYGYTF	TGTGCCAGCAGTTTGTCACAGGGCTATGGCTACACCTTC
-	-	TRBV7-9	TRBJ1-3	CASSPPGSGNTIYF	TGTGCCAGCAGCCCGCCAGGGTCTGGAAACACCATATATTTT
-	many	TRBV19	TRBJ1-5	CASQGNINQPQHF	TGTGCCAGTCAGGGGAATATCAATCAGCCCCAGCATTTT
-	-	TRBV4-3	TRBJ2-7	CASSQVSNGYEQYF	TGCGCCAGCAGCCAAGTCAGTAACGGTTACGAGCAGTACTTC
-	many	TRBV6-2/TRBV6-3	TRBJ2-4	CASSFRSWVKNIQYF	TGTGCCAGCAGTTTCAGGTCATGGGTTAAAAACATTCAGTACTTC
TRBD2	many	TRBV6-1	TRBJ2-7	CASSEDPAGGSEQYF	TGTGCCAGCAGTGAAGATCCAGCGGGGGGTAGTGAGCAGTACTTC
-	-	TRBV3-1	TRBJ1-2	CASSQTSGFRNF	TGTGCCAGCAGCCAGACGTCGGGCTTTAGGAACTTC
TRBD2	few	TRBV6-1	TRBJ2-3	CASPGSLAGSTDTQYF	TGTGCCAGCCCCGGGTCCCTAGCGGGAAGCACAGATACGCAGTATTTT
-	-	TRBV6-4	TRBJ1-6	CASSDDSNSPLHF	TGTGCCAGCAGTGATGACAGCAATTCACCCCTCCACTTT
-	many	TRBV27	TRBJ2-5	CASRGLQETQYF	TGTGCCAGCAGGGGATTGCAAGAGACCCAGTACTTC
TRBD2	-	TRBV12-3/TRBV12-4	TRBJ2-7	CASSLPKTSGGTYEQYF	TGTGCCAGCAGTTTACCCAAGACTAGCGGGGGTACCTACGAGCAGTACTTC
-	many	TRBV6-2/TRBV6-3	TRBJ2-2	CASSYSALNTGELFF	TGTGCCAGCAGTTACTCGGCCTTGAACACCGGGGAGCTGTTTTTT
-	many	TRBV2	TRBJ1-5	CATCLGGNQPQHF	TGTGCCACCTGTCTAGGCGGCAATCAGCCCCAGCATTTT
TRBD1	few	TRBV20-1	TRBJ2-2	CSATLANRGNAGELFF	TGCAGTGCCACGCTAGCTAACAGGGGAAATGCCGGGGAGCTGTTTTTT
-	-	TRBV12-5	TRBJ1-1	CASGIPGRLNTEAFF	TGTGCTAGTGGTATACCAGGACGCCTGAACACTGAAGCTTTCTTT
TRBD1	many	TRBV20-1	TRBJ1-6	CSARDPGQGASNSPLHF	TGCAGTGCTAGAGATCCCGGACAGGGGGCTTCAAATTCACCCCTCCACTTT
TRBD1	many	TRBV6-1	TRBJ1-2	CASSVDRAGGYTF	TGTGCCAGCAGTGTCGACAGGGCGGGTGGCTACACCTTC
-	few	TRBV4-1	TRBJ1-5	CASSRAVVEVWNQPQHF	TGCGCCAGCAGCCGGGCTGTTGTAGAAGTTTGGAATCAGCCCCAGCATTTT
TRBD1	many	TRBV24-1	TRBJ2-7	CATSSTGTGHYEQYF	TGTGCCACCAGCTCAACCGGGACAGGTCATTACGAGCAGTACTTC
TRBD1	many	TRBV6-5	TRBJ1-5	CASIRQGASNQPQHF	TGTGCCAGCATTAGACAGGGGGCAAGCAATCAGCCCCAGCATTTT
-	many	TRBV2	TRBJ2-2	CASSGAFTGELFF	TGTGCCAGCAGTGGGGCGTTCACCGGGGAGCTGTTTTTT
-	many	TRBV27	TRBJ1-2	CASSRDIRYGYTF	TGTGCCAGCAGCCGGGACATCCGCTATGGCTACACCTTC
-	many	TRBV20-1	TRBJ1-5	CSATPEWVGPQHF	TGCAGTGCGACTCCGGAGTGGGTGGGGCCCCAGCATTTT
-	-	TRBV18	TRBJ2-7	CASSRTELRSYEQYF	TGTGCCAGCTCACGGACCGAACTCCGCTCCTACGAGCAGTACTTC
TRBD2	many	TRBV25-1	TRBJ2-5	CASSGVPGLAPETQYF	TGTGCCAGCAGTGGCGTGCCGGGACTAGCCCCGGAGACCCAGTACTTC
-	many	TRBV6-5	TRBJ2-7	CAIGGSRTYEQYF	TGTGCCATTGGAGGGAGCCGCACCTACGAGCAGTACTTC
-	many	TRBV12-5	TRBJ1-1	CASGLVRGGGLTEAFF	TGTGCTAGTGGTTTGGTACGGGGCGGGGGGCTCACCGAAGCTTTCTTT
-	many	TRBV7-8	TRBJ2-5	CASKYRAIIQETQYF	TGTGCCAGCAAGTACAGGGCCATAATCCAAGAGACCCAGTACTTC
TRBD1	many	TRBV5-1	TRBJ1-1	CASSFRGGTANTEAFF	TGCGCCAGCAGCTTTCGGGGGGGGACAGCGAACACTGAAGCTTTCTTT
-	many	TRBV11-2	TRBJ1-2	CASSPVTVNYGYTF	TGTGCCAGCAGCCCAGTAACGGTTAACTATGGCTACACCTTC
TRBD1	-	TRBV29-1	TRBJ2-5	CSVGTGGRETQYF	TGCAGCGTTGGGACAGGGGGAAGAGAGACCCAGTACTTC